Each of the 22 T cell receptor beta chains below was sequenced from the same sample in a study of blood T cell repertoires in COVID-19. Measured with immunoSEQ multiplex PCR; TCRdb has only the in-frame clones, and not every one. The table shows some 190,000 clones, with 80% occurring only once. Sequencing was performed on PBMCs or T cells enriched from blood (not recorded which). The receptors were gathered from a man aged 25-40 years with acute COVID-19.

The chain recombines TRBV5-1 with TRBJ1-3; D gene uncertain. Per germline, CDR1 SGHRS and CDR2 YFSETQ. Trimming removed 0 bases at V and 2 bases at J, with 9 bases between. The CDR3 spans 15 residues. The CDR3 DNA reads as TGCGCCAGCAGCTTGGCCTTCCAGGCTGGAAACACCATATATTTT. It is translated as CASSLAFQAGNTIYF.

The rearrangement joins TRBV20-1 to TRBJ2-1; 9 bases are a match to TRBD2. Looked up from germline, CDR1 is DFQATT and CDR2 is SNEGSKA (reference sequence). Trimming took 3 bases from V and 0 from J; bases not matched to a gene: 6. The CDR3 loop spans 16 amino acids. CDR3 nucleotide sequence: TGCAGTGCTAGTGTTAGTAGCGGGGGCTCCTACAATGAGCAGTTCTTC. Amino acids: CSASVSSGGSYNEQFF.

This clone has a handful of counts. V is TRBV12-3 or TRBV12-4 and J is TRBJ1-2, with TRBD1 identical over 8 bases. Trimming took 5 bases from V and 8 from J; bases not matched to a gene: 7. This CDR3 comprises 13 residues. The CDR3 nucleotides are TGTGCCAGCAGTGGGGTCCGGACAGGGGGCTACACCTTC. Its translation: CASSGVRTGGYTF.

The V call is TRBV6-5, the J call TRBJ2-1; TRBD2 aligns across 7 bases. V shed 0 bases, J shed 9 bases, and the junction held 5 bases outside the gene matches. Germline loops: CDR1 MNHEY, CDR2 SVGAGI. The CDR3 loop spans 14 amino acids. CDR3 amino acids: CASSYSTREGEQFF. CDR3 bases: TGTGCCAGCAGTTACTCGACCAGGGAGGGTGAGCAGTTCTTC.

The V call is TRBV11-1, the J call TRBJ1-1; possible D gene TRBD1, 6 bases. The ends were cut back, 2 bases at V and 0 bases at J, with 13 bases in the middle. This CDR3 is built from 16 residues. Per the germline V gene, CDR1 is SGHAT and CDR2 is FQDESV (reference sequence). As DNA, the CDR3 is TGTGCCAGCAGCTTAATACAGGGCGGACTGAACACTGAAGCTTTCTTT. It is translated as CASSLIQGGLNTEAFF.

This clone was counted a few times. In DNA, the CDR3 is TGTGCCAGCAGCTTAGATCAGGGTTCACCCCTCCACTTT. It codes for CASSLDQGSPLHF. The gene calls are TRBV11-2 and TRBJ1-6, with D maybe TRBD1 (5 bases). Germline V gene lookup returns CDR1 SGHAT and CDR2 FQNNGV. V was clipped by 0 bases and J by 9 bases, with 6 bases between them. The CDR3 sequence is 13 residues long.

CDR3 nucleotides: TGTGCCAGCCGGCCCCAGGCCGGCTCACCCCTCCACTTT. It encodes CASRPQAGSPLHF. The V and J genes are TRBV11-2 and TRBJ1-6; unclear D gene. V was trimmed by 8 bases and J by 10 bases, leaving 15 bases between them. The CDR3 has 13 residues. The germline CDR1 and CDR2 sequences are SGHAT and FQNNGV.

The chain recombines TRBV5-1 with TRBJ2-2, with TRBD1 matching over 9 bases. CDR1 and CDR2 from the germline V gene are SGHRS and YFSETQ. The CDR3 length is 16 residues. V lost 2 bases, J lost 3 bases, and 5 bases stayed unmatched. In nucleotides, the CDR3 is TGCGCCAGCAGCTTCCCGGGACAGGGTGACACCGGGGAGCTGTTTTTT. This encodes CASSFPGQGDTGELFF.

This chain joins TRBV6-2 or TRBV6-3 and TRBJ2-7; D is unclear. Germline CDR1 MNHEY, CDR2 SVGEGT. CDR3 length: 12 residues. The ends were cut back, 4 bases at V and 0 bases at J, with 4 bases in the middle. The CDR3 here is CASSFSSYEQYF. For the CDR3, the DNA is TGTGCCAGCAGTTTTAGCTCCTACGAGCAGTACTTC.

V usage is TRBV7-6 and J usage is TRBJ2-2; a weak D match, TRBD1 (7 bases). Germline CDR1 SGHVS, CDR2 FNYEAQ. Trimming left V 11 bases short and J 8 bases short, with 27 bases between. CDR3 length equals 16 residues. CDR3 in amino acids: CARPATGDPLAGELFF. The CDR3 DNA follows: TGTGCCCGACCGGCTACAGGGGATCCTCTAGCGGGGGAGCTGTTTTTT.

The CDR3 spells CSVPPGQGLANYNEQFF. The CDR3 DNA reads TGCAGCGTTCCACCGGGACAGGGCCTCGCCAACTACAATGAGCAGTTCTTC. The chain uses TRBV29-1 and TRBJ2-1; 9 nucleotides match TRBD1. Germline CDR1 reads SQVTM; CDR2 reads ANQGSEA. CDR3 length equals 17 residues. With V trimmed by 5 bases and J by 3 bases, 14 bases remained unmatched.

CDR3 protein: CASSFSGTEYGYTF. CDR3 nucleotides: TGTGCCAGCAGTTTCTCTGGGACAGAATATGGCTACACCTTC. V is TRBV27 and J is TRBJ1-2, with TRBD1 matching over 7 bases. The V gene's germline CDR1 is MNHEY and CDR2 SMNVEV (reference sequence). This CDR3 is built from 14 residues. Unmatched junction bases numbered 6, after V lost 3 bases and J lost 5 bases.

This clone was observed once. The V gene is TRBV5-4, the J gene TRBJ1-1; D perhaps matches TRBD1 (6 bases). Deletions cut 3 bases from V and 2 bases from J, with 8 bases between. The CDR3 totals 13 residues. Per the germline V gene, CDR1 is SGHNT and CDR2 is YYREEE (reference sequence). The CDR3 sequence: CASSWDTNTEAFF. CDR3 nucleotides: TGTGCCAGCAGCTGGGACACTAACACTGAAGCTTTCTTT.

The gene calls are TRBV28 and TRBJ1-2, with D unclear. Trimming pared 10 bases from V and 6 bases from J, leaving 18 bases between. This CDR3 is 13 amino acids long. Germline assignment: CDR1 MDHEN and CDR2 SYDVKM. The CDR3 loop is CATTPGPIDGYTF. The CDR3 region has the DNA TGTGCCACAACCCCTGGCCCAATCGATGGCTACACCTTC.

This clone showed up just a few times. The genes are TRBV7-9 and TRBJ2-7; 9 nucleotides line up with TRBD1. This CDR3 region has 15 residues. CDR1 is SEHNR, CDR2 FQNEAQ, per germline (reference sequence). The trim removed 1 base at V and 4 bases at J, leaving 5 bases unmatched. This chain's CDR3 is CASSLGGTGTYEQYF. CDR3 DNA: TGTGCCAGCAGCTTAGGGGGGACAGGGACGTACGAGCAGTACTTC. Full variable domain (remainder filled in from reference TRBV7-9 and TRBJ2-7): DTGVSQNPRHKITKRGQNVTFRCDPISEHNRLYWYRQTLGQGPEFLTYFQNEAQLEKSRLLSDRFSAERPKGSFSTLEIQRTEQGDSAMYLCASSLGGTGTYEQYFGPGTRLTVT.

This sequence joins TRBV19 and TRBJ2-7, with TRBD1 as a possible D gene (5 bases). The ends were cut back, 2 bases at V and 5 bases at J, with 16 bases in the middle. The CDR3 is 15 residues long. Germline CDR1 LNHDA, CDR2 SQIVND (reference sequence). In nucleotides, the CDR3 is TGTGCCAGTAGTATACAGGGATTAGTTCTTCACGAGCAGTACTTC. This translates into CASSIQGLVLHEQYF.

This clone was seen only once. As DNA, the CDR3 is TGTGCCAGCAGCTACGGGACAGCCAGCGATACGCAGTATTTT. The encoded protein is CASSYGTASDTQYF. V usage is TRBV7-3 and J usage is TRBJ2-3; 7 nucleotides align to TRBD1. The CDR3 contains 14 residues. Germline loops: CDR1 SGHTA, CDR2 FQGTGA. V was pared by 4 bases and J by 6 bases, with 7 bases of the junction left unmatched.

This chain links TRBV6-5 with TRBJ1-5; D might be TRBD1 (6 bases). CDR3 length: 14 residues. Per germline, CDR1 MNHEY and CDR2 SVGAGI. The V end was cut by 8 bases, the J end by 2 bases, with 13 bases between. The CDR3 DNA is TGTGCCAGCTTCCCAGGGGATGGCAATCAGCCCCAGCATTTT. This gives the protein CASFPGDGNQPQHF.

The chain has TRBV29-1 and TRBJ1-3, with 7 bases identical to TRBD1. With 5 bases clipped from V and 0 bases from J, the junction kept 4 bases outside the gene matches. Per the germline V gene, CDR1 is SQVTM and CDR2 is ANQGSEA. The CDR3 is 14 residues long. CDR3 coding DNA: TGCAGCGTTCGGACAGGTTCCTCTGGAAACACCATATATTTT. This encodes CSVRTGSSGNTIYF.

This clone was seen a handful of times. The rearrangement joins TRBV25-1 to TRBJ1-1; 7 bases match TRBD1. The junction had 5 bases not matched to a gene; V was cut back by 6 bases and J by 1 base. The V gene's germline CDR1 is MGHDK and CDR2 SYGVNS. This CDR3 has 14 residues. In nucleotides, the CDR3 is TGTGCCAGCAGGAAACAGGGGTGGAACACTGAAGCTTTCTTT. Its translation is CASRKQGWNTEAFF.

The CDR3 loop is CAWSVNSQETQYF. CDR3 nucleotide sequence: TGTGCCTGGAGTGTGAACAGCCAAGAGACCCAGTACTTC. The chain couples TRBV30 to TRBJ2-5; D is unresolved. The CDR3 length is 13 residues. Per germline, CDR1 GTSNPN and CDR2 SVGIG (reference sequence). Trimming removed 0 bases from V and 1 base from J, with 6 bases in between.

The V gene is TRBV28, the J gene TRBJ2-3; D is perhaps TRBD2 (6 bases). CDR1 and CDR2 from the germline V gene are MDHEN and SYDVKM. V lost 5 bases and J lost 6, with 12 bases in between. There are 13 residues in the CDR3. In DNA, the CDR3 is TGTGCCAGCAGTATTGGGGGGAGGGATACGCAGTATTTT. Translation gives CASSIGGRDTQYF.